This entry lists 17 T cell receptor beta chains sequenced from one sample in a study of cytomegalovirus exposure and HLA in healthy donors. The PCR was carried out with 60 Vbeta primers and 13 Jbeta primers. Repertoires were generated with immunoSEQ multiplex PCR, while TCRdb's copy carries only in-frame clones and drops some. The sample comprises 100,000 or so clones, 65% to 75% of which are singletons, and approximately 2.3% rests with the top ten. The specimen was PBMCs. The receptors originated from a young man in good health and CMV-seronegative.

The gene calls are TRBV5-1 and TRBJ1-1; D is unresolved. This CDR3 is 14 amino acids long. Germline CDR1 is SGHRS and CDR2 is YFSETQ. The V end lost 0 bases, the J end lost 11 bases, and 17 bases lay between the germline ends. The CDR3 region is CASSLADRSGGAFF. In DNA, the CDR3 is TGCGCCAGCAGCTTGGCGGACCGTTCGGGAGGGGCTTTCTTT.

For the CDR3, the DNA is TGTGCCAGCAGCAGGGGGGAGGGACAGGCACGGTATACGCAGTATTTT. Translation gives CASSRGEGQARYTQYF. The chain couples TRBV13 to TRBJ2-3, with D possibly matching TRBD1 (8 bases). From germline, CDR1 is PRHDT and CDR2 FYEKMQ (reference sequence). The CDR3 totals 16 residues. Trimming removed 5 bases from V and 7 bases from J, with 22 bases in between. The full variable domain, with the rest looked up from reference TRBV13 and TRBJ2-3, is AAGVIQSPRHLIKEKRETATLKCYPIPRHDTVYWYQQGPGQDPQFLISFYEKMQSDKGSIPDRFSAQQFSDYHSELNMSSLELGDSALYFCASSRGEGQARYTQYFGPGTRLTVL.

J is TRBJ2-1 and V is TRBV5-4, with 7 bases identical to TRBD1. The CDR3 length is 13 residues. Germline V CDR1 and CDR2: SGHNT, YYREEE (reference sequence). V was clipped by 2 bases and J by 7 bases; unmatched bases: 3. The CDR3 nucleotides read TGTGCCAGCAGCTTAAACAGGGGAAATGAGCAGTTCTTC. Translated: CASSLNRGNEQFF.

The chain employs TRBV4-1 and TRBJ2-7; D ambiguous. The CDR3 has 14 amino acids. Germline V gene data show CDR1 as MGHRA and CDR2 as YSYEKL. The V end was cut by 1 base, the J end by 3 bases, with 10 bases between. CDR3 amino acids: CASSQVWPIYEQYF. CDR3 coding DNA: TGCGCCAGCAGCCAAGTATGGCCGATCTACGAGCAGTACTTC.

This chain uses TRBV7-9 with TRBJ1-1; TRBD1 might be the D (5 bases). Trimming took 9 bases from V and 0 from J, leaving 11 bases between them. The CDR3 covers 13 residues. CDR1 and CDR2 from the germline V gene are SEHNR and FQNEAQ (reference sequence). CDR3 protein: CARRGGLNTEAFF. The DNA of the CDR3 is TGTGCCAGGCGGGGGGGATTGAACACTGAAGCTTTCTTT.

This clone has a handful of counts. The chain joins TRBV6-5 to TRBJ2-1, with 11 bases lining up with TRBD2. The V segment lost 4 bases and the J segment 4 bases; nucleotides outside the gene matches: 3. Looked up from germline, CDR1 is MNHEY and CDR2 is SVGAGI. CDR3 size: 15 residues. The CDR3 nucleotides read TGTGCCAGCAGTTCCGGGACTAGCGGATACAATGAGCAGTTCTTC. It codes for CASSSGTSGYNEQFF.

This sequence joins TRBV5-1 and TRBJ1-5; the D is unclear. This CDR3 has 14 residues. Germline lookup yields CDR1 SGHRS and CDR2 YFSETQ. With 0 bases removed from V and 7 bases from J, the gap between germline ends came to 11 bases. The CDR3 DNA is TGCGCCAGCAGCTTGGACCATAGCAGCCAGCCCCAGCATTTT. This encodes CASSLDHSSQPQHF.

The genes are TRBV6-6 and TRBJ1-1; the D gene is possibly TRBD1 (6 bases). CDR3 length equals 15 residues. Trimming stripped 2 bases from V and 4 bases from J, with 14 bases between. Germline-derived CDR1 and CDR2 are MNHNY and SVGAGI (reference sequence). The CDR3 is CASSYNQGKATEAFF. CDR3 in DNA: TGTGCCAGCAGTTACAACCAGGGGAAGGCCACTGAAGCTTTCTTT.

This clone was found a few times. V usage is TRBV7-9 and J usage is TRBJ2-7; TRBD2 is a possible D gene (5 bases). CDR1 and CDR2 from the germline V gene are SEHNR and FQNEAQ (reference sequence). This CDR3 is built from 13 residues. The V end was cut by 3 bases, the J end by 1 base, with 7 bases between. CDR3 DNA: TGTGCCAGCAGCTTCGGGGAATCCTACGAGCAGTACTTC. This codes for CASSFGESYEQYF.

The chain couples TRBV5-4 to TRBJ1-1; 9 bases fit TRBD1. The V gene end was trimmed by 4 bases and the J gene end by 8 bases; junction bases not matched to a gene: 3. The germline CDR1 and CDR2 sequences are SGHNT and YYREEE (reference sequence). The CDR3 has 12 residues. This CDR3 reads CASSRTGAEAFF. The CDR3 DNA is TGTGCCAGCAGCCGGACAGGGGCGGAAGCTTTCTTT. The complete variable domain, with remaining parts taken from reference TRBV5-4 and TRBJ1-1, reads ETGVTQSPTHLIKTRGQQVTLRCSSQSGHNTVSWYQQALGQGPQFIFQYYREEENGRGNFPPRFSGLQFPNYSSELNVNALELDDSALYLCASSRTGAEAFFGQGTRLTVV.

The V call is TRBV7-8, the J call TRBJ2-1, with D hard to call. CDR1 is SGHVS and CDR2 is FQNEAQ in the germline V gene. With 1 base removed from V and 0 bases from J, the gap between germline ends came to 13 bases. The CDR3 has 17 amino acids. CDR3 in amino acids: CASSLVGRHSSYNEQFF. The CDR3 DNA reads TGTGCCAGCAGCTTAGTTGGGCGACACAGCTCCTACAATGAGCAGTTCTTC.

This rearrangement joins TRBV6-4 to TRBJ2-1; 11 nucleotides align to TRBD2. J lost 6 bases, V lost 7 bases, and 8 bases had no gene match. The CDR3 spans 15 residues. Germline V CDR1 and CDR2: MRHNA, SNTAGT. The CDR3 reads CASTKLAGDVNEQFF. CDR3 nucleotide sequence: TGTGCCAGCACCAAACTAGCGGGAGACGTCAATGAGCAGTTCTTC.

V usage is TRBV4-1 and J usage is TRBJ2-2; 8 bases are shared with TRBD2. Per the germline V gene, CDR1 is MGHRA and CDR2 is YSYEKL. The V and J ends lost 1 base and 4 bases, in that order; junction bases with no gene match: 5. The CDR3 runs to 16 residues. CDR3 protein: CASSQVPGGSTGELFF. CDR3 bases: TGCGCCAGCAGCCAAGTCCCGGGGGGGAGCACCGGGGAGCTGTTTTTT.

The chain couples TRBV27 to TRBJ2-2; no firm D call. The CDR3 extends over 15 amino acids. Trimming cost V 0 bases and J 1 base, with 6 bases left between them. Germline loops: CDR1 MNHEY, CDR2 SMNVEV (reference sequence). This CDR3 reads CASSLSRRNTGELFF. The CDR3 DNA reads TGTGCCAGCAGTTTATCGCGTCGGAACACCGGGGAGCTGTTTTTT.

The chain couples TRBV21-1 to TRBJ2-7; TRBD2 is the table's D call and was not checked against the DNA. TRBV21-1 is a known pseudogene. The CDR3 totals 12 residues. CDR3 sequence (DNA): TGTGCCAGCAGCCCTTGTGGGAGCGAGCAGTACTTC. It yields the protein CASSPCGSEQYF.

This clone was seen a few times. Other DNA sequences in this specimen translate into the identical CDR3. This chain links TRBV29-1 with TRBJ1-2, with no clear D. Germline CDR1 and CDR2: SQVTM and ANQGSEA. The CDR3 runs to 14 residues. V shed 3 bases and J shed 3 bases, with 14 bases lying between them. The CDR3: CSVECQVEDYGYTF. CDR3 nucleotide sequence: TGCAGCGTTGAGTGTCAGGTGGAGGACTATGGCTACACCTTC. The complete variable domain, with remaining parts taken from reference TRBV29-1 and TRBJ1-2, reads SAVISQKPSRDICQRGTSLTIQCQVDSQVTMMFWYRQQPGQSLTLIATANQGSEATYESGFVIDKFPISRPNLTFSTLTVSNMSPEDSSIYLCSVECQVEDYGYTFGSGTRLTVV.

This chain joins TRBV6-1 and TRBJ2-5; 10 positions agree with TRBD2. There are 15 residues in the CDR3. From germline, CDR1 is MNHNS and CDR2 SASEGT. V lost 0 bases, J lost 3 bases, and 1 base stayed unmatched. This chain's CDR3 is CASSEASGGKETQYF. CDR3 bases: TGTGCCAGCAGTGAAGCTAGCGGGGGGAAAGAGACCCAGTACTTC.